This T cell receptor beta chain was documented in a study of technical replicates of blood from a few donors (dated by TCRdb to about 2017). The method was the immunoSEQ multiplex PCR assay. As stored in TCRdb, this immuneACCESS dataset retains in-frame rearrangements with V and J assigned. A fraction of the clones does not appear; measured against another copy, unresolved V genes explain less than half of the discrepancy, and the remainder lacks a known reason. This sample is represented by tens of thousands of clones; 90% to 97% of them were singletons. Clones ranked in the top ten supply about 0.2% of the sample. CDR1 and CDR2, per the germline V gene, are MNHEY and SVGAGI. The CDR3 measures 14 amino acids from cysteine to phenylalanine. The read is trimmed to its CDR3 DNA, 42 bases read in frame from base 1. Unmatched junction bases come to 9, with V trimmed by 11 bases and J by 4 bases. For this clone: It has no known antigen specificity. No base-level quality is on record; no much larger clone is a single base apart.

The TCR was taken from a human donor in good health. The rearranged segments are TRBV6-5 and TRBJ1-1; TRBD1 matches 11 bases in the middle. The material sequenced was T cells isolated from PBMCs. The DNA sequence is given as TGTGCCTCCCAGGACAGGGGGCTGTTCACTGAAGCTTTCTTT. Translated, it gives CASQDRGLFTEAFF.